The T cell receptor beta chain under discussion was sequenced for a study of T cell responses to AZD1222 COVID-19 vaccine. Findings of the study overall: Spike-specific TCR breadth and depth rose after two AZD1222 doses. Spike-wide vaccine-associated CD4 TCRs dominated at 160-218 and 743-854.

With regard to this clone: Antigen specificity is unknown.

TCRdb keeps only in-frame clones here, not all; method: immunoSEQ multiplex PCR. The sample carries about 140,000 clones, approximately 93% recorded once. Sequencing was performed on peripheral blood, taken on day 0 of MenACWY control vaccination. The sequence came from an adult in good health.

CDR3 bases: TGTGCCAGCAGCCTCGGGCGGGCGGTAATTTATGGCTACACCTTC. Translated, it gives CASSLGRAVIYGYTF. This rearrangement joins TRBV7-2 to TRBJ1-2; D remains ambiguous. Germline-derived CDR1 and CDR2 are SGHTA and FQGNSA. The V end lost 5 bases, the J end lost 5 bases, and 18 bases lay between the germline ends. The CDR3 contains 15 residues.